This T cell receptor beta chain was profiled in a study of cytomegalovirus exposure and HLA in healthy donors. In this sample, this clone turned up a few times. Primers: 60 Vbeta forward and 13 Jbeta reverse. The table came from immunoSEQ multiplex PCR; TCRdb's copy has only in-frame clones and leaves some out. The sample includes roughly 100,000 clones, over 60% seen only once; the top ten take approximately 8%. Germline CDR1 reads MDHEN; CDR2 reads SYDVKM. The CDR3 has 13 amino acids. Trimming removed 3 bases from V and 3 bases from J, with 8 bases in between. This chain uses TRBV28 with TRBJ1-2, with a possible D match to TRBD1 (5 bases). The sequence derives from a man in his forties or fifties in good health and CMV-seropositive. Sequenced material: PBMCs. CDR3 region: CASSLEGYYGYTF. The CDR3 nucleotides read TGTGCCAGCAGTTTGGAGGGGTACTATGGCTACACCTTC.